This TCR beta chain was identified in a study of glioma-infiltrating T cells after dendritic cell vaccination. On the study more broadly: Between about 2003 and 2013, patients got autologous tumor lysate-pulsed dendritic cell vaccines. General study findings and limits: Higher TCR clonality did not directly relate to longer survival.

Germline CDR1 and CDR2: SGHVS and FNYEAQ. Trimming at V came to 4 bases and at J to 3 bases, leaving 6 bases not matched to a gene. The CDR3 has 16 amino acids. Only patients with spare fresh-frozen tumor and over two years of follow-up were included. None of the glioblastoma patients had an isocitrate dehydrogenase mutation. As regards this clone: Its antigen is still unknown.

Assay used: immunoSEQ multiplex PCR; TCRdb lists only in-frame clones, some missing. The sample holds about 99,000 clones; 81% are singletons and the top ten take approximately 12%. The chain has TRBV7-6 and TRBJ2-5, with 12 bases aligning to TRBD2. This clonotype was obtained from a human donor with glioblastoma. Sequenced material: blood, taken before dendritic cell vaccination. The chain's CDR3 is CASSSLSSGGEETQYF. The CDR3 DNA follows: TGTGCCAGCAGCTCACTCTCTAGCGGGGGGGAAGAGACCCAGTACTTC.